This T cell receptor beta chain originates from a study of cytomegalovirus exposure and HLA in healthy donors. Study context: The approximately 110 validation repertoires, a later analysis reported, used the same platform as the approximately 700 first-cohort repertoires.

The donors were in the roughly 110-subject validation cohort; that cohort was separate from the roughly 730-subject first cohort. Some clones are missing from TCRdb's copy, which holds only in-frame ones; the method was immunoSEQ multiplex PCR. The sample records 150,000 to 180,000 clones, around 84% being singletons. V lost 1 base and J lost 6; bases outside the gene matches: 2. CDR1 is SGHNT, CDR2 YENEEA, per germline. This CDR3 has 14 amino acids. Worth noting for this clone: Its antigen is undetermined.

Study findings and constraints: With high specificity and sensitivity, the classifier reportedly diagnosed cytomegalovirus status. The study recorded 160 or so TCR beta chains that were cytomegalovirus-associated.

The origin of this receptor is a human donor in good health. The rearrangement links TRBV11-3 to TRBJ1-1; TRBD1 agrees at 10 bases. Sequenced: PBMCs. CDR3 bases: TGTGCCAGCAGCTTAGGACAGGGGGCTGCTGAAGCTTTCTTT. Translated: CASSLGQGAAEAFF. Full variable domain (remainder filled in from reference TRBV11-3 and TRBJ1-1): EAGVVQSPRYKIIEKKQPVAFWCNPISGHNTLYWYLQNLGQGPELLIRYENEEAVDDSQLPKDRFSAERLKGVDSTLKIQPAELGDSAVYLCASSLGQGAAEAFFGQGTRLTVV.